The 18 T cell receptor beta chains reported below all come from one sample, sequenced in a study of shared clonotypes between healthy human individuals. TCRdb keeps only in-frame clones here, not all; method: immunoSEQ multiplex PCR. The sample lists 190,000 or so clones, approximately 60% occurring once. Sequenced sample: memory CD4+ T cells sorted from blood. Indicated subset: CD45RA-negative fraction. These receptors all stem from a young man in good health.

This clone was detected ten times or more. The chain recombines TRBV18 with TRBJ1-3; TRBD1 aligns across 8 bases. Trimming took 2 bases from V and 3 from J; bases not matched to a gene: 6. The CDR3 consists of 16 residues. The germline V gene encodes CDR1 KGHSH and CDR2 LQKENI. Written as DNA, the CDR3 is TGTGCCAGCTCACCAAGCCAGGGGGCAGGTGGAAACACCATATATTTT. It yields the protein CASSPSQGAGGNTIYF.

The CDR3 is CASSLLTQKMDEQYF. DNA for the CDR3: TGTGCCAGCAGCTTATTAACACAAAAGATGGACGAGCAGTACTTC. The chain is built from TRBV7-9 and TRBJ2-7, with no clear D. The CDR3 has 15 residues. Trimming stripped 2 bases from V and 5 bases from J, with 16 bases between. Germline V lookup: CDR1 SEHNR, CDR2 FQNEAQ (reference sequence).

This clone was counted between two and nine times. J is TRBJ1-2 and V is TRBV29-1; 7 nucleotides align to TRBD1. The V gene end was trimmed by 7 bases and the J gene end by 5 bases; junction bases not matched to a gene: 10. This CDR3 contains 13 residues. Germline V gene sequence: CDR1 SQVTM, CDR2 ANQGSEA. The CDR3 DNA reads TGCAGCGCGACCGGGACAGTGATTTATGGCTACACCTTC. The encoded protein is CSATGTVIYGYTF.

In this sample, this clone turned up a few times. V is TRBV6-6 and J is TRBJ1-2, with D possibly matching TRBD1 (5 bases). Germline V gene sequence: CDR1 MNHNY, CDR2 SVGAGI (reference sequence). V was shortened by 4 bases and J by 1 base, with 13 bases between the two germline ends. This CDR3 contains 15 residues. CDR3 amino acids: CASSSGGSVNYGYTF. The CDR3 DNA is TGTGCCAGCAGTTCCGGGGGTAGCGTTAACTATGGCTACACCTTC.

Only a few counts were recorded for this clone. The genes are TRBV5-6 and TRBJ2-1; D might be TRBD2 (5 bases). Trimming took off 0 bases at V and 0 bases at J, with 7 bases between the two ends. Germline CDR1 SGHDT, CDR2 YYEEEE. The CDR3 spans 15 residues. CDR3 region: CASSLGGVSYNEQFF. DNA of the CDR3: TGTGCCAGCAGCTTGGGGGGAGTCTCCTACAATGAGCAGTTCTTC.

This chain joins TRBV7-6 and TRBJ2-7; D call uncertain. CDR3 length: 14 residues. Trimming cost V 4 bases and J 2 bases, with 12 bases left between them. The germline V gene has CDR1 SGHVS and CDR2 FNYEAQ. The CDR3 spells CASSSTVRTYEQYF. CDR3 nucleotides: TGTGCCAGCAGCTCGACCGTTCGCACCTACGAGCAGTACTTC.

The chain is built from TRBV9 and TRBJ2-1; D might be TRBD2 (6 bases). Germline V gene lookup returns CDR1 SGDLS and CDR2 YYNGEE. V lost 2 bases to trimming and J lost 4 bases, with 19 bases between them. CDR3 size: 17 residues. The DNA for the CDR3 is TGTGCCAGCAGCGTGGGAGGTTCGGTAGCAGGGTACAATGAGCAGTTCTTC. It specifies CASSVGGSVAGYNEQFF.

This clone was seen at least ten times. The rearrangement links TRBV7-9 to TRBJ1-4, with D tentatively TRBD1 (5 bases). The CDR3 is made up of 13 amino acids. Trimming left V 6 bases short and J 5 bases short, with 10 bases between. Germline V gene sequence: CDR1 SEHNR, CDR2 FQNEAQ (reference sequence). The CDR3 region has the DNA TGTGCCAGCAGTGGTCAGGGAAATGAAAAACTGTTTTTT. Protein sequence: CASSGQGNEKLFF.

This clone turned up a few times. The chain has TRBV14 and TRBJ2-7; possible D gene TRBD1, 6 bases. Trimming pared 4 bases from V and 4 bases from J, leaving 14 bases between. The CDR3 runs to 14 residues. The germline gives CDR1 SGHDN, CDR2 FVKESK. The CDR3 region has the DNA TGTGCCAGCAGCCCCCAGGGGCCCCTTTACGAGCAGTACTTC. It codes for CASSPQGPLYEQYF.

V usage is TRBV14 and J usage is TRBJ2-1; D possibly uses TRBD1 or TRBD2 (5 bases each). CDR1 is SGHDN and CDR2 is FVKESK in the germline V gene. This CDR3 spans 16 amino acids. V was shortened by 4 bases and J by 4 bases, with 17 bases between the two germline ends. For the CDR3, the DNA is TGTGCCAGCAGCCCGCTGGGACGCAGGATGTACAATGAGCAGTTCTTC. Protein: CASSPLGRRMYNEQFF.

The chain combines TRBV18 with TRBJ1-5, with D hard to call. The CDR3 extends over 16 amino acids. The germline CDR1 and CDR2 sequences are KGHSH and LQKENI. The V end was cut by 3 bases, the J end by 2 bases, with 14 bases between. The CDR3 loop reads CASSPRGTTGNQPQHF. DNA for the CDR3: TGTGCCAGCTCACCTCGGGGTACCACGGGCAATCAGCCCCAGCATTTT.

This clone was seen a handful of times. The sample carries other DNA sequences with the same CDR3. The V and J genes are TRBV14 and TRBJ2-7, with no clear D. Per germline, CDR1 SGHDN and CDR2 FVKESK. The CDR3 spans 13 residues. Deletions cut 1 base from V and 5 bases from J, with 9 bases between. CDR3 sequence reads: CASSQVLGNEQYF. CDR3 bases: TGTGCCAGCAGCCAAGTCCTAGGCAACGAGCAGTACTTC.

This clone has only a few counts. The V and J genes are TRBV5-1 and TRBJ1-1; the D is unclear. The CDR3 has 13 residues. V lost 0 bases and J lost 0, with 3 bases in between. Germline V gives CDR1 SGHRS, CDR2 YFSETQ. CDR3 in DNA: TGCGCCAGCAGCTTGGACGTGAACACTGAAGCTTTCTTT. Translation: CASSLDVNTEAFF.

The chain is built from TRBV7-2 and TRBJ2-3; TRBD2 matches at 13 bases. From germline, CDR1 is SGHTA and CDR2 FQGNSA. With V trimmed by 5 bases and J by 5 bases, 10 bases remained unmatched. The CDR3 loop spans 17 amino acids. DNA of the CDR3: TGTGCCAGCAGCCCCGCAAGGACTAGCGGGGGCGAAGATACGCAGTATTTT. As protein: CASSPARTSGGEDTQYF.

There are a few counts of this clone. CDR3 residues: CASSEGQGYSNQPQHF. Written as DNA, the CDR3 is TGTGCCAGCAGCGAGGGACAGGGGTACAGCAATCAGCCCCAGCATTTT. The V and J genes are TRBV9 and TRBJ1-5; 10 bases align to TRBD1. Germline CDR1 is SGDLS and CDR2 is YYNGEE. The CDR3 totals 16 residues. The junction had 4 bases not matched to a gene; V was cut back by 3 bases and J by 1 base.

The chain carries TRBV9 and TRBJ2-4; either TRBD1 or TRBD2 may supply D (5 bases each). The CDR3 is made up of 14 amino acids. CDR1 and CDR2 (germline): SGDLS, YYNGEE. V lost 0 bases and J lost 8, with 12 bases in between. CDR3 in amino acids: CASSVGGTMDIQYF. In DNA, the CDR3 is TGTGCCAGCAGCGTAGGAGGGACGATGGACATTCAGTACTTC.

The rearrangement links TRBV5-6 to TRBJ2-2; the D gene is possibly TRBD2 (6 bases). The CDR3 extends over 16 amino acids. Germline V lookup: CDR1 SGHDT, CDR2 YYEEEE. Trimming pared 3 bases from V and 3 bases from J, leaving 15 bases between. In DNA form, the CDR3 reads TGTGCCAGCAGCTCCAGGGATAGCGGTTACACCGGGGAGCTGTTTTTT. Translated, it gives CASSSRDSGYTGELFF.

This chain connects TRBV29-1 to TRBJ2-1, with TRBD2 matching over 16 bases. The CDR3 loop spans 13 amino acids. Trimming cost V 6 bases and J 14 bases; bases outside gene matches: 7. Germline CDR1 SQVTM, CDR2 ANQGSEA. The DNA of the CDR3 is TGCAGCGTACCGGGACTAGCGGGGGGGAAGGAGTTCTTC. It yields the protein CSVPGLAGGKEFF.